The clone carrying this TCR beta chain has more than one count but fewer than ten. The data originate from a study of cytomegalovirus exposure and HLA in healthy donors. Germline CDR1 MNHEY, CDR2 SVGAGI. The CDR3 length is 15 residues. Trimming removed 0 bases at V and 7 bases at J, with 13 bases between. Donors likely had unrecorded immune exposures despite being nominally healthy when sampled. In the PCR, 60 Vbeta and 13 Jbeta primers were used. Authors' data handling: A later analysis tallied tens of millions of unique TCR beta chains, roughly 11 million of them shared. The table came from immunoSEQ multiplex PCR; TCRdb's copy has only in-frame clones and leaves some out. V and J calls and clone size are copied from that table; D and trimming were computed from the DNA. The sample yields under 250,000 clones, roughly 80% seen once.

The receptor comes from a male donor in good health and CMV-seronegative. The chain employs TRBV6-5 and TRBJ1-5; D uncertain. What was sequenced was PBMCs. The CDR3 protein is CASSYSNTAGQPQHF. CDR3 coding DNA: TGTGCCAGCAGTTACTCGAACACTGCGGGACAGCCCCAGCATTTT.